The clone carrying this T cell receptor (beta chain) was counted only a few times. This sample is part of a study of blood T cell repertoires in COVID-19. Study information: Both acute and convalescent COVID-19 samples were obtained from the United States, Italy and Spain. From T cells, B-cell-depleted T cells, or PBMCs came the material, which was cDNA or gDNA.

Germline V gene lookup returns CDR1 SGHTA and CDR2 FQGNSA. The CDR3 is 17 amino acids. The V gene end was trimmed by 5 bases and the J gene end by 4 bases; junction bases not matched to a gene: 8. Methods used by the authors: Reference gene primers were amplified, and this amplification served to estimate nucleated cell counts. Measured with immunoSEQ multiplex PCR; TCRdb has only the in-frame clones, and not every one. Clone size and the V and J calls come from that table; the DNA yielded D and trimming. The profile covers about 170,000 clones, with about four fifths appearing a single time and roughly 2.7% taken by the ten largest. During active infection, Seattle patients enrolled and were then monitored through disease.

The receptor was derived from a woman over 75 with COVID-19, enrolled during active disease. Input material: peripheral blood. The chain recombines TRBV7-2 with TRBJ2-1, with 13 bases matching TRBD2. In nucleotides, the CDR3 is TGTGCCAGCAGCCGGACTAGCGGGGGAGCGGGTTACAATGAGCAGTTCTTC. Residues: CASSRTSGGAGYNEQFF.